Listed here are 21 T cell receptor beta chains from one sample, sequenced in a study of identical twins. TCRdb ran MiXCR on the 5' RACE reads and lists one entry per CDR3 protein. Of around 650,000 distinct CDR3 sequences listed, roughly 7.1% are singletons. The same sample was also studied in work on yellow fever vaccine responses in identical twins.

The sample comprised PBMCs. The receptors originated from a woman in her late teens or twenties in good health.

This clonotype was seen only a few times. V is TRBV13 and J is TRBJ2-3, with TRBD2 identical over 8 bases. Trimming cost V 4 bases and J 4 bases; bases outside gene matches: 10. The CDR3 has 16 residues. Germline V CDR1 and CDR2: PRHDT, FYEKMQ (reference sequence). CDR3 in amino acids: CASSSNGAGESDTQYF. CDR3 nucleotide sequence: TGTGCCAGCAGCTCCAACGGAGCGGGAGAGTCAGATACGCAGTATTTT.

The chain has TRBV11-2 and TRBJ1-1; 7 bases line up with TRBD1. V gave up 1 base and J gave up 3 bases; unmatched junction bases: 11. Looked up from germline, CDR1 is SGHAT and CDR2 is FQNNGV. The CDR3 spans 17 residues. Here the CDR3 DNA reads TGTGCCAGCAGCTTAGTCGGGAGGGGGCGGTTGGACACTGAAGCTTTCTTT. Its protein product is CASSLVGRGRLDTEAFF.

In this sample, this clonotype turned up a few times. The chain is built from TRBV24-1 and TRBJ2-1; 8 bases fit TRBD2. Germline CDR1 reads KGHDR; CDR2 reads SFDVKD. The CDR3 runs 19 residues. Losses at the gene ends were 3 bases for V and 7 bases for J; bases not matched to a gene: 19. For the CDR3, the DNA is TGTGCCACCAGTGATCCGGGACAATCTGATAGCGGGACGAGAAATGAGCAGTTCTTC. The encoded protein is CATSDPGQSDSGTRNEQFF.

The chain joins TRBV7-9 to TRBJ2-7; 8 bases line up with TRBD2. Germline CDR1 is SEHNR and CDR2 is FQNEAQ (reference sequence). Trimming took 5 bases from V and 5 from J; bases not matched to a gene: 5. This CDR3 has 13 amino acids. CDR3 bases: TGTGCCAGCAGCCCGGGGGGGCACAACGAGCAGTACGTC. Encoded protein: CASSPGGHNEQYV.

This clonotype has at least ten counts. The chain is built from TRBV12-3 or TRBV12-4 and TRBJ1-5; D gene ambiguous. The CDR3 runs 15 residues. The V and J ends lost 3 bases and 4 bases respectively, with 13 bases between them. In DNA form, the CDR3 reads TGTGCCAGCAGTTTGTTGAGTAATAGTAATCAGCCCCAGCATTTT. Its translation: CASSLLSNSNQPQHF.

This clonotype was seen ten or more times. V is TRBV7-9 and J is TRBJ1-2; 9 bases line up with TRBD1. CDR1 is SEHNR, CDR2 FQNEAQ, per germline (reference sequence). The CDR3 runs to 14 residues. V lost 2 bases to trimming and J lost 6 bases; unmatched junction nucleotides: 4. As DNA, the CDR3 is TGTGCCAGCAGCTTACAGGGACAGGGACATGGCTACACCTTC. Translation: CASSLQGQGHGYTF.

The sample holds many counts of this clonotype. The chain recombines TRBV27 with TRBJ2-7, with 8 bases lining up with TRBD2. Germline V gives CDR1 MNHEY, CDR2 SMNVEV (reference sequence). Losses at the gene ends were 5 bases for V and 1 base for J; bases not matched to a gene: 10. This CDR3 region has 16 residues. CDR3 sequence reads: CASSILPGLGSYEQYV. CDR3 DNA: TGTGCCAGCAGTATCCTCCCGGGACTAGGGTCCTACGAGCAGTACGTC.

This chain uses TRBV5-1 with TRBJ2-1; tentative D call: TRBD2 (6 bases). Germline-derived CDR1 and CDR2 are SGHRS and YFSETQ. With 1 base removed from V and 9 bases from J, the gap between germline ends came to 17 bases. This CDR3 is 15 amino acids long. CDR3 in DNA: TGCGCCAGCAGCTTGCCCGGGGCTAGCGCGCCTGAGCAGTTCTTC. It is translated as CASSLPGASAPEQFF.

This clonotype turned up a few times. CDR3 loop: CASTPGDSRYEQYF. The CDR3 DNA reads TGTGCCAGCACCCCCGGGGATTCCCGCTACGAGCAGTACTTC. The V gene is TRBV28, the J gene TRBJ2-7; TRBD2 is a possible D gene (5 bases). The CDR3 totals 14 residues. V lost 7 bases and J lost 3, with 16 bases in between. Germline CDR1 reads MDHEN; CDR2 reads SYDVKM.

The V and J genes are TRBV2 and TRBJ2-7; possibly TRBD2 for D (6 bases). Trimming cost V 6 bases and J 0 bases, with 21 bases left between them. CDR3 size: 17 residues. Germline V gives CDR1 SNHLY, CDR2 FYNNEI. CDR3 DNA sequence: TGTGCCAGCAGGGTCCTCCTTCTAGCGCAAAGCTCCTACGAGCAGTACTTC. As protein: CASRVLLLAQSSYEQYF.

This clonotype has a count of ten or more. The rearrangement uses TRBV4-1 and TRBJ1-1; D call uncertain. Per germline, CDR1 MGHRA and CDR2 YSYEKL. Deletions cut 0 bases from V and 2 bases from J, with 10 bases between. The CDR3 is 15 residues long. The CDR3 DNA follows: TGCGCCAGCAGCCAAGATTCGCGGTTAAACACTGAAGCTTTCTTT. Its protein product is CASSQDSRLNTEAFF.

This clonotype occurred a few times. V and J are TRBV7-8 and TRBJ2-1, with 7 bases lining up with TRBD2. Germline-derived CDR1 and CDR2 are SGHVS and FQNEAQ. The CDR3 sequence is 17 residues long. With V trimmed by 2 bases and J by 6 bases, 13 bases remained unmatched. The CDR3 DNA is TGTGCCAGCAGCTTACGGCCGCGGGAGAGCGCAGGCAATGAGCAGTTCTTC. This codes for CASSLRPRESAGNEQFF.

This clonotype has a handful of counts. V gene TRBV27 combines with J gene TRBJ2-4, with D perhaps matching TRBD1 or TRBD2 (5 bases each). The CDR3 totals 17 residues. V was shortened by 5 bases and J by 0 bases, with 17 bases between the two germline ends. CDR1 is MNHEY, CDR2 SMNVEV, per germline (reference sequence). This CDR3 reads CASSAGPGPLAKNIQYF. The CDR3 coding sequence is TGTGCCAGCAGTGCTGGACCGGGACCTCTAGCCAAAAACATTCAGTACTTC.

This clonotype was found a few times. The genes are TRBV6-1 and TRBJ1-4, with 7 bases matching TRBD1. The CDR3 sequence is 17 residues long. V lost 5 bases to trimming and J lost 5 bases; unmatched junction nucleotides: 14. CDR1 MNHNS and CDR2 SASEGT come from the germline V gene. The CDR3 coding sequence is TGTGCCAGCAGTCTTACAGGGGCACCGGTCCGGAATGAAAAACTGTTTTTT. This sequence encodes CASSLTGAPVRNEKLFF.

A few counts support this clonotype. The V gene is TRBV20-1, the J gene TRBJ2-1; D possibly corresponds to TRBD1 (6 bases). The germline V and J ends were trimmed by 4 bases and 4 bases, with 14 bases remaining between them. This CDR3 is built from 14 residues. The germline V gene has CDR1 DFQATT and CDR2 SNEGSKA (reference sequence). The CDR3 DNA sequence: TGCAGTGCTAAAGACAGGTTAAGGTACAATGAGCAGTTCTTC. This encodes CSAKDRLRYNEQFF.

Only a few counts were recorded for this clonotype. The CDR3 coding sequence is TGCAGTGCTAGATACGGGGGAGGTCAGCCCCAGCATTTT. Protein product: CSARYGGGQPQHF. The rearrangement uses TRBV20-1 and TRBJ1-5; a possible D gene is TRBD1 (5 bases). CDR1 is DFQATT, CDR2 SNEGSKA, per germline (reference sequence). Trimming shortened V by 2 bases and J by 6 bases, and 11 bases separated the two germline ends. This CDR3 contains 13 residues.

J is TRBJ2-3 and V is TRBV11-2; D is perhaps TRBD1 or TRBD2 (5 bases each). CDR3 length equals 15 residues. CDR1 is SGHAT, CDR2 FQNNGV, per germline. V dropped 1 base and J dropped 6 bases, with 14 bases sitting between them. The CDR3 sequence: CASSLVRGPSDTQYF. The CDR3 DNA reads TGTGCCAGCAGCTTAGTTAGGGGACCCTCGGATACGCAGTATTTT.

This clonotype was seen a few times. J is TRBJ1-4 and V is TRBV2, with a tentative D call TRBD1 (6 bases). The germline CDR1 and CDR2 sequences are SNHLY and FYNNEI. The CDR3 has 15 amino acids. Trimming took 8 bases from V and 0 from J, leaving 13 bases between them. Written as DNA, the CDR3 is TGTGCCAGCCGGCAGGACAGCGCAACTAATGAAAAACTGTTTTTT. This translates into CASRQDSATNEKLFF.

In nucleotides, the CDR3 is TGCGCCAGCAGCTTGGAAGCCTCCTCGAAGGTCGCTCGGGACTACCTTAACACCGGGGAGCTGTTTTTT. Translation gives CASSLEASSKVARDYLNTGELFF. The V gene is TRBV5-1, the J gene TRBJ2-2; 7 nucleotides line up with TRBD2. This CDR3 comprises 23 residues. Germline V gene lookup returns CDR1 SGHRS and CDR2 YFSETQ. The V gene end was trimmed by 0 bases and the J gene end by 2 bases; junction bases not matched to a gene: 25.

The sample holds many counts of this clonotype. The chain combines TRBV12-3 or TRBV12-4 with TRBJ1-1; D gene ambiguous. Trimming took off 3 bases at V and 0 bases at J, with 8 bases between the two ends. This CDR3 has 14 amino acids. The chain's CDR3 is CASSFPGMNTEAFF. Written as DNA, the CDR3 is TGTGCCAGCAGTTTCCCCGGCATGAACACTGAAGCTTTCTTT.

This clonotype has ten or more counts. This sequence joins TRBV7-9 and TRBJ2-1, with D perhaps matching TRBD1 or TRBD2 (5 bases each). V dropped 5 bases and J dropped 7 bases, with 21 bases sitting between them. The length of the CDR3 is 16 residues. The germline V gene encodes CDR1 SEHNR and CDR2 FQNEAQ (reference sequence). CDR3 nucleotides: TGTGCCAGCAGCCCAGCAGGGCTAGCTGTAGGGAATGAGCAGTTCTTC. This codes for CASSPAGLAVGNEQFF.